This entry concerns a single T cell receptor (beta chain). What it recognizes is unknown. The germline gives CDR1 SEHNR, CDR2 FQNEAQ (reference sequence). V was clipped by 5 bases and J by 1 base, with 16 bases between them. The CDR3 is 16 amino acids. This sample was taken from a study of T cell repertoires in aging, cancer and after chemotherapy. The study's findings and limits: Age-matched healthy donors had significantly more diverse, less clonal blood TCR repertoires than untreated cancer patients. These repertoire data do not allow conclusions about immunological memory after chemotherapy.

The template was genomic DNA from peripheral blood, not RNA. Multiplex touch-down PCR with TRB-A/B primers amplified rearranged V-D-J TRB sequences. TCRdb called the multiplex PCR reads again in MiXCR, with one record for every CDR3 protein. The sample holds 3,500 to 5,000 distinct CDR3 sequences, roughly 24% seen once. The origin of this receptor is a human donor with a blood cancer. Input material: blood. The gene calls are TRBV7-9 and TRBJ2-3; D may correspond to TRBD1 or TRBD2 (5 bases each). Here the CDR3 DNA reads TGTGCCAGCAGCCCCCGTTGGGACGGAGGCACAGATACGCAGTATTTT. This translates into CASSPRWDGGTDTQYF.